This T cell receptor beta chain was observed in a study of cytomegalovirus exposure and HLA in healthy donors. PCR used 60 Vbeta primers and 13 Jbeta primers. The protocol was immunoSEQ multiplex PCR, while the TCRdb copy is restricted to in-frame clones and leaves out a portion. The sample has about 140,000 clones, 60% to 85% seen once. General study results and limits: V- and J-gene trimming of TCR beta was linked (in a later analysis) to a missense DCLRE1C variant. TCR beta V segments were, for the most part, productive about 87% or about 30% of the time in an earlier analysis. Later analysis reportedly placed an Asian-associated ancestry cluster below the roughly 700-donor mean in N-insertions.

About this clone itself: The antigen is not known.

The CDR3 extends over 15 amino acids. The trim removed 5 bases at V and 3 bases at J, leaving 5 bases unmatched. Germline lookup yields CDR1 SGHVS and CDR2 FQNEAQ. The donors gave bone marrow, and they were healthy. This sequence joins TRBV7-8 and TRBJ2-7; TRBD2 agrees at 12 bases. The sample comprised PBMCs. The source is a middle-aged man in good health and CMV-seronegative. This CDR3 is CASSPSGGAVYEQYF. The CDR3 coding sequence is TGTGCCAGCAGCCCTAGCGGGGGGGCCGTCTACGAGCAGTACTTC.